These 22 T cell receptor beta chains share one sample of origin, sequenced in a study of blood T cell repertoires in COVID-19. Generated by immunoSEQ multiplex PCR, the TCRdb table keeps only in-frame clones and is missing some. The table lists some 160,000 clones, approximately 84% of them singletons. What was sequenced was peripheral blood. The source is a woman aged 80 or over with acute or convalescent COVID-19.

The chain combines TRBV2 with TRBJ1-6; D is unresolved. Germline-derived CDR1 and CDR2 are SNHLY and FYNNEI. V was clipped by 7 bases and J by 4 bases, with 8 bases between them. The CDR3 contains 13 residues. Here the CDR3 DNA reads TGTGCCAGCACTACGGGATATAATTCACCCCTCCACTTT. It is translated as CASTTGYNSPLHF.

The chain combines TRBV29-1 with TRBJ1-5, with TRBD1 identical over 9 bases. Germline-derived CDR1 and CDR2 are SQVTM and ANQGSEA. The CDR3 sequence is 14 residues long. This chain's CDR3 is CGTGGISWNQPQHF. Here the CDR3 DNA reads TGCGGCACAGGGGGCATATCTTGGAATCAGCCCCAGCATTTT.

The chain employs TRBV7-5 and TRBJ2-6; whether TRBD2, the table's D call, matches the DNA was not checked. TRBV7-5 has pseudogene status. This CDR3 is 20 amino acids long. The CDR3 DNA follows: TGTGCCAGAAGCTTAGTGGGGGGGGGAGGGGAACGCTCTGGGGCCAACGTCCTGACTTTC. Protein sequence: CARSLVGGGGERSGANVLTF.

The CDR3 reads CATHKGQTYEQYF. In nucleotides, the CDR3 is TGTGCCACCCATAAGGGACAGACCTACGAGCAGTACTTC. J is TRBJ2-7 and V is TRBV24-1, with TRBD1 matching over 7 bases. The CDR3 spans 13 residues. CDR1 KGHDR and CDR2 SFDVKD come from the germline V gene. Trimming cost V 9 bases and J 2 bases; bases outside gene matches: 6.

On this clone: At one boundary the junction diverges from the germline segment, which might be a read error. This rearrangement joins TRBV6-5 to TRBJ1-2, with a weak D call TRBD1 (5 bases). This CDR3 spans 10 amino acids. Looked up from germline, CDR1 is MNHEY and CDR2 is SVGAGI. CDR3 sequence (DNA): TGTCCCAGCACAGGCGAGGGCTACACCTTC. Its translation is CPSTGEGYTF.

The chain is built from TRBV19 and TRBJ2-2; D perhaps matches TRBD2 (5 bases). CDR3 size: 16 residues. The germline V and J ends were trimmed by 3 bases and 4 bases, with 15 bases remaining between them. Germline CDR1 is LNHDA and CDR2 is SQIVND (reference sequence). The CDR3 sequence: CASSIAGRLSTGELFF. DNA of the CDR3: TGTGCCAGTAGTATCGCGGGCAGGCTGTCCACCGGGGAGCTGTTTTTT.

The rearrangement joins TRBV28 to TRBJ1-2; 7 bases line up with TRBD1. This CDR3 has 13 amino acids. V shed 4 bases, J shed 2 bases, and the junction held 1 base outside the gene matches. Germline V gene data show CDR1 as MDHEN and CDR2 as SYDVKM. The CDR3 coding sequence is TGTGCCAGCAGTTCACAGGGGAACTATGGCTACACCTTC. Its translation is CASSSQGNYGYTF.

This clone has more than one count but fewer than ten. The chain uses TRBV19 and TRBJ2-2; 9 bases map to TRBD1. J lost 8 bases, V lost 9 bases, and 13 bases had no gene match. This CDR3 contains 15 residues. CDR1 and CDR2 from the germline V gene are LNHDA and SQIVND (reference sequence). The CDR3 is CASLGWTGVSGELFF. CDR3 coding DNA: TGTGCCAGCCTAGGTTGGACAGGGGTCTCTGGGGAGCTGTTTTTT.

In this sample, this clone turned up many times. The chain recombines TRBV6-5 with TRBJ2-7; TRBD2 matches at 7 bases. Germline assignment: CDR1 MNHEY and CDR2 SVGAGI. The CDR3 loop spans 15 amino acids. The junction had 12 bases not matched to a gene; V was cut back by 5 bases and J by 5 bases. Written as DNA, the CDR3 is TGTGCCAGCAGTCGCTTCGGCGGGGGAGCGAACGAGCAGTACTTC. It translates to CASSRFGGGANEQYF.

The V and J genes are TRBV12-3 or TRBV12-4 and TRBJ2-3; 7 bases are shared with TRBD1. CDR3 length equals 13 residues. The junction had 0 bases not matched to a gene; V was cut back by 1 base and J by 5 bases. CDR3 amino acids: CASSLGTGDTQYF. DNA for the CDR3: TGTGCCAGCAGTTTAGGGACAGGAGATACGCAGTATTTT.

Note on this clone: A read error is the likely source, as a far larger clone sits one nucleotide away. The chain has TRBV27 and TRBJ2-5, with D tentatively TRBD2 (5 bases). This CDR3 has 16 amino acids. CDR1 is MNHEY and CDR2 is SMNVEV in the germline V gene (reference sequence). V lost 5 bases, J lost 4 bases, and 20 bases lay in between. The CDR3 nucleotides are TGTGCCAGCAGTCGATCCCCGGGGTGGCGGACAGAGACCCAGTACTTC. Protein: CASSRSPGWRTETQYF.

The gene calls are TRBV18 and TRBJ1-2, with TRBD1 matching 7 bases. Germline lookup yields CDR1 KGHSH and CDR2 LQKENI. Trimming removed 1 base from V and 8 bases from J; junction bases left unmatched: 4. The length of the CDR3 is 13 residues. For the CDR3, the DNA is TGTGCCAGCTCACCACAGGGGGCTGAGGGCTACACCTTC. Its protein is CASSPQGAEGYTF.

The chain combines TRBV28 with TRBJ1-5; a possible D gene is TRBD1 (5 bases). The V gene lost 6 bases and the J gene lost 7 bases, with 16 bases spanning the gap. This CDR3 has 14 amino acids. CDR1 is MDHEN, CDR2 SYDVKM, per germline. The CDR3 region has the DNA TGTGCCAGCAGCCCCGGACAATTTCCCCAGCCCCAGCATTTT. It translates to CASSPGQFPQPQHF.

The chain links TRBV5-4 to TRBJ1-4, with unresolved D. Trimming stripped 4 bases from V and 5 bases from J, with 12 bases between. The V gene's germline CDR1 is SGHNT and CDR2 YYREEE (reference sequence). CDR3 length: 14 amino acids. The CDR3 coding sequence is TGTGCCAGCAGCCAGAGGTTCGGGAATGAAAAACTGTTTTTT. Protein: CASSQRFGNEKLFF.

A few counts support this clone. V gene TRBV7-6 combines with J gene TRBJ2-1; 10 bases fit TRBD2. Germline CDR1 reads SGHVS; CDR2 reads FNYEAQ. Germline trimming cut 4 bases from V and 3 bases from J; bases unmatched to any gene: 12. The CDR3 extends over 18 amino acids. Written as DNA, the CDR3 is TGTGCCAGCAGCTCCGGACTAGCGGACTATAAAATCTACAATGAGCAGTTCTTC. Translating gives CASSSGLADYKIYNEQFF.

This chain connects TRBV4-1 to TRBJ1-2; TRBD1 agrees at 8 bases. CDR3 size: 15 residues. V shed 6 bases, J shed 0 bases, and the junction held 6 bases outside the gene matches. Germline V gene sequence: CDR1 MGHRA, CDR2 YSYEKL. The CDR3 loop reads CASREGTGSNYGYTF. DNA for the CDR3: TGCGCCAGCAGAGAAGGGACAGGCTCTAACTATGGCTACACCTTC.

The CDR3 nucleotides read TGTGCCAGCAGCCATTTAGCGGGAGGCCGACCATACTCTGGGGCCAACGTCCTGACTTTC. It codes for CASSHLAGGRPYSGANVLTF. The V call is TRBV3-1 (or the pseudogene TRBV3-2), the J call TRBJ2-6; 10 positions match TRBD2. This CDR3 is 20 amino acids long. CDR1 and CDR2 (germline): LGHDT, YNNKEL (reference sequence). J lost 0 bases, V lost 3 bases, and 11 bases had no gene match.

The V and J genes are TRBV10-2 and TRBJ2-1; possible D gene TRBD2, 6 bases. This CDR3 comprises 16 residues. The germline V and J ends were trimmed by 3 bases and 0 bases, with 12 bases remaining between them. Germline V gene lookup returns CDR1 WSHSY and CDR2 SAAADI. CDR3 protein: CASSESRGSSYNEQFF. CDR3 nucleotides: TGCGCCAGCAGTGAAAGTCGGGGGAGCTCCTACAATGAGCAGTTCTTC.

The V and J genes are TRBV5-1 and TRBJ2-7, with a weak D call TRBD2 (5 bases). This CDR3 has 13 amino acids. The V end lost 4 bases, the J end lost 4 bases, and 12 bases lay between the germline ends. CDR1 and CDR2 from the germline V gene are SGHRS and YFSETQ. CDR3 nucleotide sequence: TGCGCCAGCAGCCGGACCGGGGAGTACGAGCAGTACTTC. Amino acid sequence: CASSRTGEYEQYF. The variable domain in full, with the rest retrieved from reference TRBV5-1 and TRBJ2-7, is KAGVTQTPRYLIKTRGQQVTLSCSPISGHRSVSWYQQTPGQGLQFLFEYFSETQRNKGNFPGRFSGRQFSNSRSEMNVSTLELGDSALYLCASSRTGEYEQYFGPGTRLTVT.

This clone occurred a few times. The J gene is TRBJ2-1, the V gene TRBV7-8; the match to TRBD1 covers 8 bases. The germline CDR1 and CDR2 sequences are SGHVS and FQNEAQ. The CDR3 is 18 residues long. V dropped 3 bases and J dropped 3; count of bases not matched to a gene: 13. In DNA, the CDR3 is TGTGCCAGCAGCTTGGCTCCTTGGACAGGGAGATTCTACAATGAGCAGTTCTTC. Its translation: CASSLAPWTGRFYNEQFF.

This clone has more than one count but fewer than ten. This chain joins TRBV5-6 and TRBJ1-1, with D maybe TRBD1 (5 bases). V was pared by 0 bases and J by 3 bases, with 9 bases between. Germline V gene data show CDR1 as SGHDT and CDR2 as YYEEEE. CDR3 size: 14 residues. The CDR3: CASSLVTGHTEAFF. The CDR3 bases are TGTGCCAGCAGCTTGGTTACAGGACACACTGAAGCTTTCTTT.

The chain has TRBV4-1 and TRBJ1-4, with TRBD1 identical over 11 bases. After removal of 3 bases from V and 3 bases from J, the junction contained 6 bases not matched to a gene. Germline V gives CDR1 MGHRA, CDR2 YSYEKL. The CDR3 is made up of 17 amino acids. The CDR3 DNA reads as TGCGCCAGCAGCCACGGACAGGGGGCGCTTGCTAATGAAAAACTGTTTTTT. Its protein is CASSHGQGALANEKLFF.